The next 32 T cell receptor beta chains were all read from a single sample in a study of T cells in Graves' hyperthyroidism and ophthalmopathy. Amplification of TCR beta CDR3 regions used RNA as the template. The TCR CDR3 first-round RT-PCR relied on the HTBI primer set. TCRdb passed the multiplex PCR reads through MiXCR, listing each CDR3 protein once. The profile shows roughly 260,000 distinct CDR3 sequences, roughly 15% of them singletons. Sequencing used blood. These receptors were collected from a woman aged 40 to 50 with Graves' hyperthyroidism that later progressed to Graves' ophthalmopathy.

A note on this clonotype: This may arise from a read error, as a much more abundant clone is one base away. The chain recombines TRBV3-1 with TRBJ2-3; D call uncertain. CDR3 length: 13 amino acids. Per germline, CDR1 LGHDT and CDR2 YNNKEL (reference sequence). CDR3 nucleotides: TGTGCCAGCATCCAACCCGATGGTGTGGCGCAGTATTTT. Its translation: CASIQPDGVAQYF.

V usage is TRBV5-6 and J usage is TRBJ2-7; 7 bases agree with TRBD1. This CDR3 region has 13 residues. Trimming removed 2 bases from V and 9 bases from J; junction bases left unmatched: 8. Germline-derived CDR1 and CDR2 are SGHDT and YYEEEE. CDR3 protein: CASSFGTVTMQYF. The CDR3 region has the DNA TGTGCCAGCAGCTTTGGGACAGTAACTATGCAGTACTTC.

This clonotype has at least ten counts. The V call is TRBV7-6, the J call TRBJ2-7; D tentatively reads TRBD1 or TRBD2 (5 bases each). The germline gives CDR1 SGHVS, CDR2 FNYEAQ. CDR3 size: 14 residues. Trimming shortened V by 5 bases and J by 2 bases, and 13 bases separated the two germline ends. For the CDR3, the DNA is TGTGCCAGCAGCCCATTGTTGGGGGCCTACGAGCAGTACTTC. It translates to CASSPLLGAYEQYF.

The chain uses TRBV12-3 or TRBV12-4 and TRBJ1-2, with 8 bases lining up with TRBD1. This CDR3 is built from 16 residues. The junction had 10 bases not matched to a gene; V was cut back by 3 bases and J by 4 bases. DNA for the CDR3: TGTGCCAGCAGTTTGACGGGACAGGTTCCCTTCTATGGCTACACCTTC. Protein product: CASSLTGQVPFYGYTF.

This chain joins TRBV7-2 and TRBJ2-1; D unclear. Trimming took off 7 bases at V and 5 bases at J, with 9 bases between the two ends. The CDR3 runs to 12 residues. Looked up from germline, CDR1 is SGHTA and CDR2 is FQGNSA. The CDR3 sequence is CASNTPDNEQFF. As DNA, the CDR3 is TGTGCCAGCAACACCCCCGACAATGAGCAGTTCTTC.

This clonotype was counted ten times or more. Written as DNA, the CDR3 is TGTGCCAGTCGAGTGGGCGGGAGGGCCGGGGAGCAGTTCTTC. It codes for CASRVGGRAGEQFF. V and J are TRBV28 and TRBJ2-1; 9 bases map to TRBD2. V gave up 9 bases and J gave up 10 bases; unmatched junction bases: 13. Looked up from germline, CDR1 is MDHEN and CDR2 is SYDVKM. The CDR3 has 14 residues.

This clonotype was seen repeatedly, ten times or more. The CDR3 bases are TGCAGTGCTAGCATATTACTGGCGACGGCTGGCTACACCTTC. Protein product: CSASILLATAGYTF. This chain joins TRBV20-1 and TRBJ1-2; D gene ambiguous. CDR1 and CDR2 from the germline V gene are DFQATT and SNEGSKA (reference sequence). CDR3 length: 14 amino acids. Trimming took off 3 bases at V and 7 bases at J, with 18 bases between the two ends.

This clonotype was detected many times. This chain connects TRBV10-3 to TRBJ2-7; 12 positions agree with TRBD2. V lost 6 bases, J lost 7 bases, and 10 bases stayed unmatched. CDR1 is ENHRY, CDR2 SYGVKD, per germline. The CDR3 totals 15 residues. CDR3 protein: CAISGSSGRAWEQYF. CDR3 sequence (DNA): TGTGCCATCAGCGGGTCTAGCGGGAGGGCTTGGGAGCAGTACTTC.

This clonotype was counted ten times or more. The rearrangement uses TRBV29-1 and TRBJ2-7; the D call may be TRBD1 or TRBD2 (5 bases each). CDR3 length: 17 residues. Germline V gene sequence: CDR1 SQVTM, CDR2 ANQGSEA. V shed 4 bases and J shed 4 bases, with 26 bases lying between them. CDR3: CSVGDPNRGVGSYEQYF. CDR3 DNA: TGCAGCGTTGGGGACCCGAATAGGGGAGTGGGGTCTTACGAGCAGTACTTC.

V is TRBV7-9 and J is TRBJ2-3; 13 bases align to TRBD2. Germline V CDR1 and CDR2: SEHNR, FQNEAQ (reference sequence). V shed 4 bases and J 6 bases; nucleotides not matched to a gene: 16. The CDR3 runs 19 residues. The CDR3 sequence is CASSSTLILLAGGPDTQYF. The CDR3 DNA reads as TGTGCCAGCAGCTCAACCCTTATATTACTAGCGGGAGGGCCCGATACGCAGTATTTT. Full variable domain (missing parts from reference TRBV7-9 and TRBJ2-3): DTGVSQNPRHKITKRGQNVTFRCDPISEHNRLYWYRQTLGQGPEFLTYFQNEAQLEKSRLLSDRFSAERPKGSFSTLEIQRTEQGDSAMYLCASSSTLILLAGGPDTQYFGPGTRLTVL.

This clonotype was seen many times. This chain's CDR3 is CSAPRGSVDEQYF. The CDR3 nucleotides read TGCAGTGCTCCTAGAGGATCTGTTGACGAGCAGTACTTC. The V call is TRBV20-1, the J call TRBJ2-7, with D unresolved. Trimming cost V 5 bases and J 5 bases, with 16 bases left between them. CDR3 size: 13 residues. The germline gives CDR1 DFQATT, CDR2 SNEGSKA (reference sequence).

This clonotype came up many times. This chain uses TRBV28 with TRBJ2-7, with a possible D match to TRBD1 (5 bases). The CDR3 is 14 residues long. CDR1 is MDHEN, CDR2 SYDVKM, per germline. V lost 5 bases, J lost 4 bases, and 15 bases lay in between. The CDR3 bases are TGTGCCAGCAGTAATCTAGGGGAATCGTACGAGCAGTACTTC. Translating gives CASSNLGESYEQYF.

There are many counts of this clonotype. The V and J genes are TRBV28 and TRBJ2-3; the D gene is possibly TRBD2 (5 bases). The CDR3 contains 16 residues. Trimming cost V 0 bases and J 1 base, with 11 bases left between them. Germline loops: CDR1 MDHEN, CDR2 SYDVKM. This CDR3 reads CASSLWQRFGTDTQYF. CDR3 coding DNA: TGTGCCAGCAGTTTATGGCAGCGGTTCGGCACAGATACGCAGTATTTT.

Ten or more counts support this clonotype. The chain recombines TRBV27 with TRBJ2-5; D possibly uses TRBD1 or TRBD2 (6 bases each). CDR1 is MNHEY, CDR2 SMNVEV, per germline (reference sequence). The length of the CDR3 is 15 residues. Trimming took 5 bases from V and 4 from J, leaving 17 bases between them. The CDR3, as DNA: TGTGCCAGCAGTACAGGGCCCTTCGGGGGAGAGACCCAGTACTTC. It is translated as CASSTGPFGGETQYF.

This clonotype appeared many times. The chain recombines TRBV27 with TRBJ2-7; possible D gene TRBD2, 6 bases. V was shortened by 2 bases and J by 6 bases, with 8 bases between the two germline ends. This CDR3 has 12 residues. The germline gives CDR1 MNHEY, CDR2 SMNVEV (reference sequence). The CDR3 sequence: CASSLGGSEQYF. DNA of the CDR3: TGTGCCAGCAGTTTAGGGGGGAGCGAGCAGTACTTC.

In this sample, this clonotype turned up many times. The V gene is TRBV28, the J gene TRBJ2-7; TRBD1 aligns across 7 bases. The CDR3 contains 16 residues. Germline V gene sequence: CDR1 MDHEN, CDR2 SYDVKM. V was clipped by 3 bases and J by 1 base; unmatched bases: 9. The CDR3 loop reads CASSFSDRAKSYEQYF. The CDR3 DNA reads TGTGCCAGCAGTTTCTCCGACAGGGCTAAGTCCTACGAGCAGTACTTC.

The table lists this clonotype with a few counts. V usage is TRBV9 and J usage is TRBJ1-6; 7 positions match TRBD1. This CDR3 contains 15 residues. The V and J ends lost 3 bases and 6 bases, in that order; junction bases with no gene match: 6. Per germline, CDR1 SGDLS and CDR2 YYNGEE. CDR3 amino acids: CASSGRGEFNSPLHF. The CDR3 nucleotides read TGTGCCAGCAGCGGCAGGGGGGAATTTAATTCACCCCTCCACTTT.

This clonotype was recorded a few times. The chain couples TRBV5-6 to TRBJ1-5, with a possible D match to TRBD1 (5 bases). The CDR3 totals 16 residues. CDR1 is SGHDT, CDR2 YYEEEE, per germline. The ends were cut back, 1 base at V and 3 bases at J, with 14 bases in the middle. The CDR3 loop is CASSLWGSRINQPQHF. The CDR3 DNA reads as TGTGCCAGCAGCTTGTGGGGGTCTCGAATCAATCAGCCCCAGCATTTT.

In its sample, this clonotype was seen many times. This rearrangement joins TRBV20-1 to TRBJ1-4; 10 nucleotides agree with TRBD1. Germline CDR1 is DFQATT and CDR2 is SNEGSKA (reference sequence). The CDR3 sequence is 14 residues long. Trimming removed 3 bases from V and 6 bases from J; junction bases left unmatched: 4. The CDR3 nucleotides are TGCAGTGCTAGTCAGACAGGGGGCCATGAAAAACTGTTTTTT. Protein product: CSASQTGGHEKLFF.

This clonotype has at least ten counts. The chain has TRBV12-3 or TRBV12-4 and TRBJ2-1; TRBD1 aligns across 8 bases. This CDR3 spans 16 amino acids. V was pared by 1 base and J by 4 bases, with 6 bases of the junction left unmatched. This CDR3 reads CASSLGTGSRYNEQFF. CDR3 nucleotides: TGTGCCAGCAGTTTAGGGACAGGGTCCCGATACAATGAGCAGTTCTTC.

This clonotype has a handful of counts. The chain is built from TRBV3-1 and TRBJ2-6; tentatively, D is TRBD2 (5 bases). Germline V lookup: CDR1 LGHDT, CDR2 YNNKEL (reference sequence). The ends were cut back, 3 bases at V and 1 base at J, with 16 bases in the middle. The CDR3 consists of 18 residues. The CDR3 is CASSHGSGIRSGANVLTF. The CDR3 DNA follows: TGTGCCAGCAGCCATGGGTCGGGGATTAGGTCTGGGGCCAACGTCCTGACTTTC. The full variable domain, rest sourced from reference TRBV3-1 and TRBJ2-6, is DTAVSQTPKYLVTQMGNDKSIKCEQNLGHDTMYWYKQDSKKFLKIMFSYNNKELIINETVPNRFSPKSPDKAHLNLHINSLELGDSAVYFCASSHGSGIRSGANVLTFGAGSRLTVL.

This clonotype was found many times. The chain has TRBV20-1 and TRBJ2-7; D uncertain. Trimming pared 6 bases from V and 6 bases from J, leaving 9 bases between. The CDR3 contains 10 residues. Per germline, CDR1 DFQATT and CDR2 SNEGSKA (reference sequence). CDR3 DNA sequence: TGCAGTGCCCTATTCGGCGAGCAGTACTTC. This gives the protein CSALFGEQYF.

This clonotype was seen repeatedly, ten times or more. The V call is TRBV12-3 or TRBV12-4, the J call TRBJ1-4, with 7 nucleotides matching TRBD1. V was pared by 8 bases and J by 4 bases, with 7 bases of the junction left unmatched. The CDR3 totals 14 residues. The CDR3 DNA reads TGTGCCAGCGTCGAGGGGGCGGGTAATGAAAAACTGTTTTTT. This sequence encodes CASVEGAGNEKLFF.

This clonotype showed up many times. The chain uses TRBV5-4 and TRBJ1-1; D remains unclear. Trimming stripped 5 bases from V and 1 base from J, with 9 bases between. The CDR3 length is 13 residues. Germline V gene data show CDR1 as SGHNT and CDR2 as YYREEE (reference sequence). The CDR3 sequence: CASRFTQNTEAFF. The CDR3 DNA reads as TGTGCCAGCAGGTTTACACAGAACACTGAAGCTTTCTTT. Together with reference TRBV5-4 and TRBJ1-1, the CDR3 gives the full variable domain: ETGVTQSPTHLIKTRGQQVTLRCSSQSGHNTVSWYQQALGQGPQFIFQYYREEENGRGNFPPRFSGLQFPNYSSELNVNALELDDSALYLCASRFTQNTEAFFGQGTRLTVV.

Points on this clonotype: Being one base from a much bigger clone, this may be a read error. The chain uses TRBV18 and TRBJ2-2, with D maybe TRBD1 (6 bases). This CDR3 comprises 15 residues. V lost 4 bases and J lost 4, with 13 bases in between. Germline V CDR1 and CDR2: KGHSH, LQKENI. The CDR3 DNA reads as TGTGCCAGCTCACAGGACAGAAGGAGCACCGGGGAGCTGTTTTTT. Amino acid sequence: CASSQDRRSTGELFF.

This clonotype has at least ten counts. The V and J genes are TRBV20-1 and TRBJ1-1; D not resolved. This CDR3 has 14 residues. The ends were cut back, 3 bases at V and 0 bases at J, with 11 bases in the middle. Germline V gene data show CDR1 as DFQATT and CDR2 as SNEGSKA (reference sequence). The CDR3 region has the DNA TGCAGTGCTAGCGGGATGAGCATGAACACTGAAGCTTTCTTT. This codes for CSASGMSMNTEAFF.

V and J are TRBV12-3 or TRBV12-4 and TRBJ2-3; 10 nucleotides align to TRBD2. The CDR3 is 16 amino acids. The J segment lost 0 bases and the V segment lost 1 base, leaving 1 base of the junction unmatched. The DNA for the CDR3 is TGTGCCAGCAGTTTAGAGACTAGCGGGAGCACAGATACGCAGTATTTT. Translated: CASSLETSGSTDTQYF.

Regarding this clonotype: This could be a read error, since a much larger clone is one nucleotide away. The genes are TRBV6-1 and TRBJ2-2, with 12 bases that match TRBD2. Germline-derived CDR1 and CDR2 are MNHNS and SASEGT. The CDR3 consists of 16 residues. CDR3 DNA: TGTACCAGCAGTCAGCTAGCGGGAGGGTCTGGCGGGGAGCTGTTTTTT. Its translation: CTSSQLAGGSGGELFF.

There are a few counts of this clonotype. CDR3 residues: CASSQIPKDIGLRYNEQFF. CDR3 in DNA: TGTGCCAGCAGCCAAATTCCGAAGGATATAGGACTGCGATACAATGAGCAGTTCTTC. This sequence joins TRBV14 and TRBJ2-1, with D maybe TRBD2 (5 bases). The CDR3 loop spans 19 amino acids. The V and J ends lost 2 bases and 4 bases respectively, with 24 bases between them. The V gene's germline CDR1 is SGHDN and CDR2 FVKESK.

This clonotype was counted at least ten times. The V and J genes are TRBV5-1 and TRBJ2-1, with 8 positions matching TRBD2. Germline V gives CDR1 SGHRS, CDR2 YFSETQ. Losses at the gene ends were 4 bases for V and 2 bases for J; bases not matched to a gene: 5. The CDR3 covers 15 residues. The CDR3 DNA follows: TGCGCCAGCAGCAGAACTAGCGGCCCCTACAATGAGCAGTTCTTC. The encoded protein is CASSRTSGPYNEQFF.

This clonotype was seen many times. The chain combines TRBV4-1 with TRBJ2-7; 14 bases fit TRBD2. V lost 6 bases, J lost 2 bases, and 18 bases stayed unmatched. The CDR3 sequence is 20 residues long. The germline CDR1 and CDR2 sequences are MGHRA and YSYEKL. CDR3 DNA: TGCGCCAGCAGGGAAGCTCCGGGACAAGGGACTAGCGGGAGCGCCTACGAGCAGTACTTC. Encoded protein: CASREAPGQGTSGSAYEQYF.

Many counts were recorded for this clonotype. The chain links TRBV28 to TRBJ2-1, with unresolved D. Germline values: CDR1 MDHEN, CDR2 SYDVKM. The CDR3 totals 12 residues. V was trimmed by 8 bases and J by 6 bases, leaving 11 bases between them. DNA of the CDR3: TGTGCCAGCGGTCGGCTGGCCAATGAGCAGTTCTTC. This translates into CASGRLANEQFF.